These 10 T cell receptor beta chains were sequenced from one sample in a study of long-term antiretroviral therapy in people with HIV. The assay, immunoSEQ v3.0, was run at survey level. Sequenced by immunoSEQ multiplex PCR; TCRdb stores in-frame clones only, minus some. The sample yields about 21,000 clones, 70% to 85% seen once. Sequencing was performed on unsorted PBMCs, taken 0.9 years after starting antiretroviral therapy. These receptors all stem from a man between 18 and 29 years old with HIV.

J is TRBJ2-6 and V is TRBV5-1, with 10 positions matching TRBD1. Unmatched junction bases numbered 16, after V lost 0 bases and J lost 1 base. From germline, CDR1 is SGHRS and CDR2 YFSETQ. CDR3 size: 22 residues. The CDR3 sequence: CASSLGRGAADRGKSGANVLTF. Written as DNA, the CDR3 is TGCGCCAGCAGCTTGGGCAGGGGGGCAGCGGACAGGGGGAAATCTGGGGCCAACGTCCTGACTTTC.

The count of this clone is one. J is TRBJ2-3 and V is TRBV25-1, with 7 bases matching TRBD1. The V gene end was trimmed by 3 bases and the J gene end by 3 bases; junction bases not matched to a gene: 6. The germline V gene encodes CDR1 MGHDK and CDR2 SYGVNS. The CDR3 extends over 15 amino acids. CDR3 in amino acids: CASSDSGGRTDTQYF. The CDR3 DNA reads as TGTGCCAGCAGTGACTCAGGGGGTAGGACAGATACGCAGTATTTT. Based on the CDR3 plus reference TRBV25-1 and TRBJ2-3, the full variable domain is EADIYQTPRYLVIGTGKKITLECSQTMGHDKMYWYQQDPGMELHLIHYSYGVNSTEKGDLSSESTVSRIRTEHFPLTLESARPSHTSQYLCASSDSGGRTDTQYFGPGTRLTVL.

The chain uses TRBV5-1 and TRBJ2-1, with TRBD2 identical over 9 bases. J gave up 9 bases and V 3 bases, and 13 bases lay outside the gene matches. CDR3 length equals 16 residues. Germline-derived CDR1 and CDR2 are SGHRS and YFSETQ. CDR3 region: CASSWPGERGEFEQFF. CDR3 sequence (DNA): TGCGCCAGCAGCTGGCCCGGGGAGCGGGGGGAGTTTGAGCAGTTCTTC.

The genes are TRBV6-6 and TRBJ2-6; 8 bases fit TRBD1. This CDR3 contains 16 residues. The V segment lost 8 bases and the J segment 2 bases; nucleotides outside the gene matches: 8. Per the germline V gene, CDR1 is MNHNY and CDR2 is SVGAGI (reference sequence). The CDR3 DNA is TGTGCCAGCGTGGACAGGGTGGAGGCTGGGGCCAACGTCCTGACTTTC. Encoded protein: CASVDRVEAGANVLTF.

The chain employs TRBV10-3 and TRBJ2-7; tentative D call: TRBD1 (5 bases). In germline, CDR1 is ENHRY, CDR2 SYGVKD. Trimming pared 3 bases from V and 6 bases from J, leaving 12 bases between. CDR3 length: 13 residues. CDR3 sequence reads: CAISEGEGAEQYV. CDR3 sequence (DNA): TGTGCCATCAGTGAAGGGGAAGGGGCCGAGCAGTACGTC.

This chain connects TRBV13 to TRBJ2-2; D gene uncertain. Trimming left V 3 bases short and J 9 bases short, with 8 bases between. Germline V CDR1 and CDR2: PRHDT, FYEKMQ (reference sequence). This CDR3 region has 12 residues. In DNA, the CDR3 is TGTGCCAGCAGCTTGACAACCAGGGAGCTGTTTTTT. As protein: CASSLTTRELFF.

The chain combines TRBV13 with TRBJ2-2; D gene uncertain. CDR3 length: 15 residues. CDR1 and CDR2 (germline): PRHDT, FYEKMQ (reference sequence). The V end was cut by 6 bases, the J end by 3 bases, with 14 bases between. CDR3: CASRPHGFYTGELFF. The CDR3 DNA follows: TGTGCCAGCAGACCACACGGGTTCTACACCGGGGAGCTGTTTTTT.

The V gene is TRBV6-1, the J gene TRBJ2-2; no clear D gene. Trimming removed 7 bases at V and 0 bases at J, with 12 bases between. Germline V gives CDR1 MNHNS, CDR2 SASEGT. There are 15 residues in the CDR3. Here the CDR3 reads CASKIVGSNTGELFF. The CDR3 DNA sequence: TGTGCCAGCAAAATAGTAGGGTCGAACACCGGGGAGCTGTTTTTT.

This clone was picked up a small number of times. The V call is TRBV6-1, the J call TRBJ2-7; 8 bases map to TRBD1. The CDR3 sequence is 12 residues long. The V segment lost 6 bases and the J segment 3 bases; nucleotides outside the gene matches: 1. In germline, CDR1 is MNHNS, CDR2 SASEGT. The CDR3 here is CASSGQGYEQYF. CDR3 in DNA: TGTGCCAGCAGCGGACAGGGCTACGAGCAGTACTTC.

This chain uses TRBV6-6 with TRBJ2-3; tentative D call: TRBD2 (6 bases). The CDR3 covers 15 residues. Trimming removed 7 bases from V and 2 bases from J, with 16 bases in between. Germline V gives CDR1 MNHNY, CDR2 SVGAGI (reference sequence). The CDR3 is CASIPGTFLTDTQYF. The CDR3 nucleotides read TGTGCCAGCATTCCTGGGACTTTCCTCACAGATACGCAGTATTTT.